This is a list of T cell receptor beta chains from one sample in a study of control samples from healthy donors and cancer patients. Clones were read by immunoSEQ multiplex PCR, and TCRdb kept only the in-frame ones, dropping some. This sample yields approximately 150,000 clones, of which just over 85% are seen a single time; 1.7% belongs to the top ten. The sequenced sample consisted of blood. These receptors came from a man aged 18 to 30 in good health. Each CDR3 is given with its conserved first and last residue. D genes are given only for firm matches.

>-|TRBJ1-1|TRBV2
TGTGCCAGCAGTGATAAGTACACTGAAGCTTTCTTT
CASSDKYTEAFF
>-|TRBJ2-7|TRBV10-1
TGCGCCAGCAGTGAGTACAGGATTTACGAGCAGTACTTC
CASSEYRIYEQYF
>TRBD2|TRBJ2-1|TRBV19
TGTGCCAGTAGTAGCCTAGCGGGGGGGAAGAATGAGCAGTTCTTC
CASSSLAGGKNEQFF
>-|TRBJ1-2|TRBV28
TGTGCCAGCAGTTTATTTTATGGCTACACCTTC
CASSLFYGYTF
>-|TRBJ2-7|TRBV6-2/TRBV6-3
TGTGCCAGCAGTTACACGGAAAGCGAGCAGTACTTC
CASSYTESEQYF
>-|TRBJ2-3|TRBV9
TGTGCCAGCAGCTCCTTCGGCGGGCCCGGCACAGATACGCAGTATTTT
CASSSFGGPGTDTQYF
>-|TRBJ2-5|TRBV24-1
TGTGCCACCAGTGATTGGGGACAAGCCCAAGAGACCCAGTACTTC
CATSDWGQAQETQYF
>TRBD2|TRBJ2-4|TRBV3-1/TRBV3-2
TGTGCCAGCAGCCAAGAAGTAACTAGCGGGGAAAACATTCAGTACTTC
CASSQEVTSGENIQYF
>TRBD1|TRBJ1-2|TRBV2
TGTGCCAGGGCAAACAGGGGGCTGGACTATGGCTACACCTTC
CARANRGLDYGYTF
>-|TRBJ2-3|TRBV11-2
TGTGCCAGCAGCTGGGGGGGCACAGATACGCAGTATTTT
CASSWGGTDTQYF
>-|TRBJ1-6|TRBV30
TGTGCCTGGAGTGTACAGGACCTATATAATTCACCCCTCCACTTT
CAWSVQDLYNSPLHF
>TRBD2|TRBJ2-7|TRBV10-3
TGTGCCATCGGAGGCGGGGGTGTCTACGAGCAGTACTTC
CAIGGGGVYEQYF